These T cell receptor beta chains were read from a single sample in a study of neurological immune-mediated disorders. TCRdb reprocessed the 5' RACE reads via MiXCR and lists one record per CDR3 protein. Seen here are 57,000 or so distinct CDR3 sequences, approximately 10% observed once, and the top ten hold 1.5% to 2%. The sample taken for sequencing was PBMCs. The receptors here all came from a man between 60 and 75 years old in good health. Both conserved end residues are part of each CDR3. The D gene is left open where the match is weak. Only part of the rows carry a size: once, few, many, or a class if the clone is expanded.

-	TRBV19	TRBJ2-7	many	CASSIDSRISYEQYF	TGTGCCAGTAGTATAGATTCCAGGATCTCCTACGAGCAGTACTTC
TRBD2	TRBV11-2	TRBJ2-7	-	CASARGVEYEQYF	TGTGCCAGCGCTCGGGGGGTCGAATACGAGCAGTACTTC
-	TRBV5-1	TRBJ2-7	many	CASSVGSVYEQYF	TGCGCCAGCAGCGTCGGTTCAGTCTACGAGCAGTACTTC
TRBD1	TRBV7-2	TRBJ1-4	many	CASSLGTGSEKLFF	TGTGCCAGCAGCTTAGGGACAGGGTCTGAAAAACTGTTTTTT
TRBD1	TRBV28	TRBJ2-1	many	CASSSGTGLSSEQFF	TGTGCCAGCAGTTCGGGGACAGGTTTAAGCAGTGAGCAGTTCTTC
-	TRBV5-1	TRBJ2-2	many	CASQSAGGTGELFF	TGCGCCAGCCAGTCGGCTGGCGGCACCGGGGAGCTGTTTTTT
-	TRBV15	TRBJ1-6	many	CATSRDSGGAYNSPLHF	TGTGCCACCAGCAGAGATTCGGGTGGTGCCTATAATTCACCCCTCCACTTT
-	TRBV3-1	TRBJ1-1	many	CASSQSGPAGSF	TGTGCCAGCAGCCAAAGTGGGCCGGCAGGGTCCTTT
-	TRBV12-3/TRBV12-4	TRBJ1-1	many	CASSFTGSNMNTEAFF	TGTGCCAGCAGTTTCACAGGCTCGAACATGAACACTGAAGCTTTCTTT
-	TRBV4-3	TRBJ2-5	many	CASSQDRGRGSQETQYF	TGCGCCAGCAGCCAAGATCGCGGCAGGGGAAGTCAAGAGACCCAGTACTTC
-	TRBV20-1	TRBJ1-6	many	CSTLAGANDNSPLHF	TGCAGTACATTAGCGGGTGCCAACGATAATTCACCCCTCCACTTT
TRBD1	TRBV5-6	TRBJ2-1	-	CASSSRGQGLKDEQFF	TGTGCCAGCAGCTCGCGGGGACAGGGTCTCAAGGATGAGCAGTTCTTC
-	TRBV7-9	TRBJ2-3	many	CASSPNHPTVGPRPSTDTQYF	TGTGCCAGCAGTCCCAATCACCCAACCGTCGGTCCTAGACCTAGCACAGATACGCAGTATTTT
TRBD2	TRBV7-9	TRBJ2-7	many	CASEQAGGYGEQYF	TGTGCCAGTGAACAGGCGGGAGGCTACGGAGAGCAGTACTTC
TRBD2	TRBV7-2	TRBJ2-1	few	CASSYGGANEQFF	TGTGCCAGCAGCTACGGGGGGGCGAATGAGCAGTTCTTC
-	TRBV6-2/TRBV6-3	TRBJ2-3	many	CASSSHRVRGGDTQYF	TGTGCCAGCAGTTCCCACAGGGTGCGAGGGGGAGATACGCAGTATTTT
TRBD1	TRBV6-5	TRBJ2-1	-	CASSPSRDRDQFF	TGTGCCAGCAGTCCGTCCCGGGACAGGGACCAGTTCTTC
-	TRBV20-1	TRBJ2-1	many	CSAKGGLAEQFF	TGCAGTGCTAAAGGAGGGCTCGCCGAGCAGTTCTTC
TRBD1	TRBV24-1	TRBJ2-7	many	CATSDPNRGTYEQYF	TGTGCCACCAGTGATCCAAACAGGGGAACCTACGAGCAGTACTTC
-	TRBV3-1	TRBJ1-5	many	CASSRGDNQPQHF	TGTGCCAGCAGCCGAGGGGACAATCAGCCCCAGCATTTT
-	TRBV6-2/TRBV6-3	TRBJ2-2	many	CASSYGRGWSGELFF	TGTGCCAGCAGTTACGGCAGGGGTTGGTCCGGGGAGCTGTTTTTT
-	TRBV5-5	TRBJ1-1	many	CASSLGIGGFYTEAFF	TGTGCCAGCAGCTTGGGAATAGGGGGTTTCTACACTGAAGCTTTCTTT
-	TRBV18	TRBJ2-2	many	CASSPPGGRTGELFF	TGTGCCAGCTCACCACCCGGGGGCCGGACCGGGGAGCTGTTTTTT
-	TRBV5-6	TRBJ1-5	many	CASSLNPGSNQPQHF	TGTGCCAGCAGCTTGAACCCAGGGAGCAATCAGCCCCAGCATTTT
TRBD1	TRBV15	TRBJ2-3	many	CATSRDRVTGSITDTQYF	TGTGCCACCAGCAGAGATCGGGTGACAGGGTCCATCACAGATACGCAGTATTTT
-	TRBV24-1	TRBJ2-5	many	CATSVGETQYF	TGTGCCACCAGTGTAGGTGAGACCCAGTACTTC
-	TRBV24-1	TRBJ1-5	many	CATSDRQNQPQHF	TGTGCCACCAGTGACAGACAAAATCAGCCCCAGCATTTT
-	TRBV7-9	TRBJ2-7	many	CASSQQAWEQYF	TGTGCCAGCAGCCAGCAGGCGTGGGAGCAGTACTTC
-	TRBV7-2	TRBJ1-1	-	CASSPTPLGGQKDFF	TGTGCCAGCAGCCCCACCCCCTTGGGAGGACAAAAAGATTTCTTT
-	TRBV29-1	TRBJ1-3	-	CSVGTPRDGGNTIYF	TGCAGCGTCGGAACACCCCGAGACGGTGGAAACACCATATATTTT
TRBD2	TRBV15	TRBJ2-1	many	CATSRVGGRYNEQFF	TGTGCCACCAGCAGAGTGGGAGGGAGATACAATGAGCAGTTCTTC
TRBD2	TRBV7-8	TRBJ2-1	many	CASRSSGSSYNEQFF	TGTGCCAGCAGGTCCAGCGGGAGCTCCTACAATGAGCAGTTCTTC
TRBD1	TRBV20-1	TRBJ1-4	many	CSARPEDRGQNEKLFF	TGCAGTGCCCGACCAGAGGACAGGGGGCAGAATGAAAAACTGTTTTTT
TRBD1	TRBV7-3	TRBJ2-7	many	CASSFDRGSYEQYF	TGTGCCAGCAGCTTTGACAGGGGGTCCTACGAGCAGTACTTC
TRBD1	TRBV15	TRBJ1-1	many	CATSSGGRNTEAFF	TGTGCCACCTCCTCAGGGGGCAGGAACACTGAAGCTTTCTTT
TRBD2	TRBV15	TRBJ2-7	many	CATSLGTSGYEQYF	TGTGCCACCAGCTTGGGGACTAGCGGCTACGAGCAGTACTTC
TRBD1	TRBV5-6	TRBJ2-1	many	CASSFDRGRIDNEQFF	TGTGCCAGCAGCTTTGACAGGGGGCGCATCGACAATGAGCAGTTCTTC
-	TRBV6-2/TRBV6-3	TRBJ1-5	few	CASSSLRENQPQHF	TGTGCCAGCAGTAGCCTGAGGGAAAATCAGCCCCAGCATTTT
TRBD2	TRBV20-1	TRBJ2-1	many	CSARQAGGLNEQFF	TGCAGTGCTAGGCAGGCGGGGGGGCTCAATGAGCAGTTCTTC
-	TRBV20-1	TRBJ2-7	many	CSANHPGGAMKEQYF	TGCAGTGCTAACCACCCAGGGGGGGCGATGAAAGAGCAGTACTTC
-	TRBV20-1	TRBJ1-1	many	CSARNLNTEAFF	TGCAGTGCTAGAAACTTGAACACTGAAGCTTTCTTT
TRBD1	TRBV7-2	TRBJ1-5	-	CASSLGRGQVRPQHF	TGTGCCAGCAGCTTAGGCAGGGGGCAGGTTCGGCCCCAACATTTT
-	TRBV3-1	TRBJ2-3	many	CASSQGTDTQYF	TGTGCCAGCAGCCAAGGAACAGATACGCAGTATTTT
-	TRBV15	TRBJ1-6	many	CATSRGWGDDNSPLHF	TGTGCCACCAGCAGGGGGTGGGGTGATGACAATTCACCCCTCCACTTT